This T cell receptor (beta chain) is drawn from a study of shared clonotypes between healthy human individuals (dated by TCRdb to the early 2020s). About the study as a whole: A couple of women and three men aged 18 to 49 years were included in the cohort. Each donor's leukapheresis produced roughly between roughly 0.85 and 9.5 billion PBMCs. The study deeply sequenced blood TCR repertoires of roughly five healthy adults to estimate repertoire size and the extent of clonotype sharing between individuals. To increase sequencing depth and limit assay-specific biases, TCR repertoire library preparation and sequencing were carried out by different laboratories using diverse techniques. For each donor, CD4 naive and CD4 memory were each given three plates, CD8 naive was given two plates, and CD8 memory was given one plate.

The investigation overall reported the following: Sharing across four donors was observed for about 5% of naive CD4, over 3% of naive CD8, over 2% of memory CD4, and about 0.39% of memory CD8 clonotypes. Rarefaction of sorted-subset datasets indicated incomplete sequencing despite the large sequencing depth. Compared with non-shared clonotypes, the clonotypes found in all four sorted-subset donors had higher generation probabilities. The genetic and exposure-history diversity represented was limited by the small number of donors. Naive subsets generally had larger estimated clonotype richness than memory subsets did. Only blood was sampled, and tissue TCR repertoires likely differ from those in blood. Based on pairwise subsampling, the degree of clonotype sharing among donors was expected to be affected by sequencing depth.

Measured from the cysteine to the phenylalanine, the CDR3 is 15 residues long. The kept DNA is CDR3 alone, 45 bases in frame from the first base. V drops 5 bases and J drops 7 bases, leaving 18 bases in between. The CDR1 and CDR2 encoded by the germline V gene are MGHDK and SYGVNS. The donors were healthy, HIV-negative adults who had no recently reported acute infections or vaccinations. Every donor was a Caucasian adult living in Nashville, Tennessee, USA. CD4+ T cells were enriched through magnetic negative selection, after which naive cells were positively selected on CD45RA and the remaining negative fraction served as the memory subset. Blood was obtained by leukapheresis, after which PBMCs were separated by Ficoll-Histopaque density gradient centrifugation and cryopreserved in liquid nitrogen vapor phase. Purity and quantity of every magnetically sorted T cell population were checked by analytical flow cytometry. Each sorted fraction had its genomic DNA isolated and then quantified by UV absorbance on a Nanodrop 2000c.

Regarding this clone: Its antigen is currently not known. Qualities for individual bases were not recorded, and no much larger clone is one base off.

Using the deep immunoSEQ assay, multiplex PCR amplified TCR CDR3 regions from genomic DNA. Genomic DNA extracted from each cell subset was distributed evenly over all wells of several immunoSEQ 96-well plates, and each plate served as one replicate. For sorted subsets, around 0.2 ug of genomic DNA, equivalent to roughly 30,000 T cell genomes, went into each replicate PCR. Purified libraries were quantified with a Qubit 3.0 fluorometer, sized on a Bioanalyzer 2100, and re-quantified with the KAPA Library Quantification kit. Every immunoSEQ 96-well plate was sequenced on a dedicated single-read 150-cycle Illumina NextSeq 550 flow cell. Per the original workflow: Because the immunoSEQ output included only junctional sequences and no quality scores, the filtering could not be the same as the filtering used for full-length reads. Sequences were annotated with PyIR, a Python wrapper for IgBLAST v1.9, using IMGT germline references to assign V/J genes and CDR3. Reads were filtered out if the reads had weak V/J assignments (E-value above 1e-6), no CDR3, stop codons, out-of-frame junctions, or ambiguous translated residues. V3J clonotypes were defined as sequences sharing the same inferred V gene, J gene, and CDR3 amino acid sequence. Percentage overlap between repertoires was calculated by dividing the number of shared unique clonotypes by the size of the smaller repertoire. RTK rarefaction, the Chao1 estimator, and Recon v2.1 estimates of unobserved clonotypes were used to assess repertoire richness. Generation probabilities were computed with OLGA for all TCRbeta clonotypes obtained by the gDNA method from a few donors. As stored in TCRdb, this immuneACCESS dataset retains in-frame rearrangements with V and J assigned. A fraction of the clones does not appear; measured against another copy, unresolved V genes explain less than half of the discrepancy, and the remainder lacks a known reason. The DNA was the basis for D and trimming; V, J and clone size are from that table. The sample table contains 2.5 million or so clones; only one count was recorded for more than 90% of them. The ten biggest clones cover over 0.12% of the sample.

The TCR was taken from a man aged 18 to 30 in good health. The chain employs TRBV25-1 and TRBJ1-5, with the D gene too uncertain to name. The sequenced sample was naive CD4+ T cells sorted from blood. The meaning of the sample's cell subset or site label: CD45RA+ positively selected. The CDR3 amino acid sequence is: CASSPARRVRQPQHF. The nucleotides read TGTGCCAGCAGTCCTGCTAGGAGGGTCCGCCAGCCCCAGCATTTT.